This TCR beta chain was profiled in a study of human thymus T cells (dated by TCRdb to the early 2020s). Broadly, across the study: TCR alpha and beta repertoires from about 8 infant thymus samples and a few related peripheral blood samples were characterized in the study. The cohort included over five male and a couple of female infants, with donor ages spanning 7 to 244 days. The study at large found these results: On average, thymus samples yielded roughly 800,000 unique TCRB clonotypes, whereas blood samples yielded 65,000 to 100,000. Both the thymic and the peripheral blood repertoires appeared to show biased V and J gene segment usage.

Immunologically healthy infants undergoing open corrective cardiac surgery for congenital heart defects in Finland were used as donors. During surgery, a small about 0.45-1 mL aliquot of peripheral blood was collected from four of the eight donors. For the blood samples, genomic DNA was extracted from all available leukocytes instead of from a set number of cells. ACK lysis buffer was used to remove erythrocytes from blood, and the leukocytes were stored at -70 degrees C as pellets. A QIAsymphony instrument was used to extract genomic DNA from the frozen cell pellets. The CDR3 sequence holds 13 residues, the cysteine and phenylalanine included. Solely the CDR3 DNA is kept, with 39 bases framed from the first base. A distance of 7 bases separates the germline ends of V and J, which lose 3 bases and 5 bases respectively. Reading the germline V gene (reference sequence) gives CDR1 LNHDA and CDR2 SQIVND.

Using the immunoSEQ multiplex PCR assay, the TCRB and TCRAD loci were amplified from a standardized quantity of quality-controlled genomic DNA. The V(D)J region was spanned by amplicons of a length sufficient to cover the CDR3 and to identify V and J genes. The amplicons were sequenced on an Illumina platform via the commercial immunoSEQ service. On the authors' methods: Corrections for primer bias and sequencing errors followed previously described methods, while TCRAD and TCRB definitions were based on the IMGT database. Analysis of the repertoires was done with immunoSEQ Analyzer 3.0 and VDJTools and included basic statistics, V/J segment usage, diversity estimates, rarefaction and pairwise overlap. Diversity was estimated using the Chao1, ChaoE, Efron-Thisted, Shannon and inverse Simpson indices, and was also estimated on datasets down-sampled to the size of the smallest sample. For repertoire overlap, CDR3 nucleotide sequence, V gene and J gene had to match strictly, and clustering was done by Jaccard-based multidimensional scaling. Not all clones reach the TCRdb copy of this immuneACCESS table, which keeps in-frame sequences only. Checked studies attribute under half of the gap to unresolved V genes and leave the rest unexplained. The D gene and trimming were derived from the DNA, and the V and J assignments and clone size from that table. The sample profile shows more than 45,000 clones; 94% of them were found once. Approximately 5.9% of the sample lies in the top ten.

This clone has only a few counts. What antigen it recognizes has not been identified. Base qualities were left out, and no much larger clone turns up one base away. This sequence originates from a boy in the first two years of life with a congenital heart defect but otherwise immunologically healthy. The sequence joins TRBV19 to TRBJ1-4; too little of a D gene remains to name it. The sequencing input was blood. The CDR3 region has the sequence CASSIIRNEKLFF. In nucleotide form, the sequence is TGTGCCAGTAGTATCATCAGGAATGAAAAACTGTTTTTT.